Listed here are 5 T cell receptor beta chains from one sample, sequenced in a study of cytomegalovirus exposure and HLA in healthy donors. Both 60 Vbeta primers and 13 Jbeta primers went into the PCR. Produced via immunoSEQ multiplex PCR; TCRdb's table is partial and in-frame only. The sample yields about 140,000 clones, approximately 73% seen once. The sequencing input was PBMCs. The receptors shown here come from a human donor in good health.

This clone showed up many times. CDR3 region: CASRLPGGYNEQFF. CDR3 nucleotide sequence: TGTGCCAGCAGATTACCGGGAGGCTACAATGAGCAGTTCTTC. V is TRBV28 and J is TRBJ2-1; 7 bases are shared with TRBD2. J lost 3 bases, V lost 6 bases, and 5 bases had no gene match. This CDR3 has 14 residues. Germline V CDR1 and CDR2: MDHEN, SYDVKM.

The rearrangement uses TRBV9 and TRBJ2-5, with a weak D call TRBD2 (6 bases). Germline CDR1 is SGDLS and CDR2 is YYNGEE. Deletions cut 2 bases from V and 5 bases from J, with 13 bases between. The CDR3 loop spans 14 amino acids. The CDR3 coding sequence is TGTGCCAGCAGCGTGAGGGGCGGGATGGAGACCCAGTACTTC. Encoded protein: CASSVRGGMETQYF.

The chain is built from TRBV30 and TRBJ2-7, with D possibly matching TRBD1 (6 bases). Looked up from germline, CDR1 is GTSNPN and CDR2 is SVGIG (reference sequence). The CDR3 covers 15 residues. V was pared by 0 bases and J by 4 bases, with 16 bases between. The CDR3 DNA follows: TGTGCCTGGAGTGTAAACACAGGGAGACGGTACGAGCAGTACTTC. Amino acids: CAWSVNTGRRYEQYF.

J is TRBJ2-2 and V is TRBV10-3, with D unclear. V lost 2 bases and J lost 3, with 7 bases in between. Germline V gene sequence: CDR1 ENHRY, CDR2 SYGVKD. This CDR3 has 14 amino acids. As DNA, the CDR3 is TGTGCCATCAGTGAGCTCGGAGACACCGGGGAGCTGTTTTTT. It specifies CAISELGDTGELFF.

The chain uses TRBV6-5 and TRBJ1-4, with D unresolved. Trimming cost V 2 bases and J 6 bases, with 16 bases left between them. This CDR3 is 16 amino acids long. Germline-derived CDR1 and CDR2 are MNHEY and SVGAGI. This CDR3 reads CASSYVRSPLDEKLFF. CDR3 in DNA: TGTGCCAGCAGTTACGTGAGGTCCCCGCTGGATGAAAAACTGTTTTTT.